These 2 T cell receptor beta chains came from one sample sequenced in a study of Graves' ophthalmopathy and Graves' hyperthyroidism (dated by TCRdb to 2016 to 2018). The data were produced on an Illumina HiSeq 2000. For repertoire sequencing, TCR beta CDR3 regions were amplified from RNA transcripts. A first-round RT-PCR used HTBI primers with the Qiagen OneStep RT-PCR kit, followed by a second-round multiplex PCR, size selection and purification. In TCRdb, the public reads were trimmed at Q25 with fastp and aligned with MiXCR, with productive beta chains retained. Each entry merges the rows of one CDR3 protein and shows their most common DNA and genes. This sample gives some 250,000 distinct CDR3 sequences in total; 45% of them show up just once. The biggest ten clones account for over 40% of the sample. Sequencing was done on a sample of peripheral blood. These receptors were collected from an adult man with Graves' ophthalmopathy.

This clonotype was detected a few times. The chain carries TRBV7-9 and TRBJ2-7, with 8 bases that match TRBD2. The CDR3 is 16 residues long. Germline V gene sequence: CDR1 SEHNR, CDR2 FQNEAQ (reference sequence). V shed 5 bases and J 2 bases; nucleotides not matched to a gene: 11. CDR3 bases: TGTGCCAGCAGCGCTGGTAGCGGGGCCCTTACCTACGAGCAGTACTTC. Its translation is CASSAGSGALTYEQYF.

The chain uses TRBV10-3 and TRBJ2-7; TRBD1 might be the D (5 bases). Germline V lookup: CDR1 ENHRY, CDR2 SYGVKD. The CDR3 has 17 amino acids. V was cut by 10 bases and J by 5 bases, with 30 bases left in between. CDR3 sequence reads: CASSYTPGPSPGNEQYF. DNA for the CDR3: TGTGCCAGCTCCTATACTCCGGGCCCCTCTCCAGGGAACGAGCAGTACTTC.